The next 21 T cell receptor beta chains were all read from a single sample in a study of siplizumab effects on memory and regulatory T cells. TCRdb's table, derived via immunoSEQ multiplex PCR, lists solely in-frame clones and lacks some. The data contain roughly 100,000 clones, about 93% of them seen just once; the ten biggest clones take up roughly 1%. The specimen was CD4+ T cells sorted from blood. All receptors derive from a human donor in good health.

This chain joins TRBV18 and TRBJ2-5; TRBD2 matches at 8 bases. J was trimmed by 1 base and V by 2 bases; bases with no gene match: 6. The CDR3 totals 16 residues. CDR1 and CDR2 from the germline V gene are KGHSH and LQKENI. The CDR3: CASSPSAGGVQETQYF. The CDR3 bases are TGTGCCAGCTCACCATCGGCGGGAGGAGTCCAAGAGACCCAGTACTTC.

This sequence joins TRBV11-3 and TRBJ1-1; D not certain. This CDR3 is 11 amino acids long. From germline, CDR1 is SGHNT and CDR2 YENEEA. The V and J ends lost 8 bases and 8 bases respectively, with 12 bases between them. The CDR3 DNA sequence: TGTGCCAGCGGCTCTGGTGCAGAAGCTTTCTTT. Protein: CASGSGAEAFF.

With regard to this clone: The same CDR3 arises from other DNA sequences in this sample as well. The chain recombines TRBV6-1 with TRBJ1-1; 10 bases agree with TRBD1. This CDR3 comprises 13 residues. CDR1 is MNHNS, CDR2 SASEGT, per germline. J was trimmed by 4 bases and V by 6 bases; bases with no gene match: 2. The CDR3 region is CASSDRGRTEAFF. The CDR3 coding sequence is TGTGCCAGCAGCGACAGGGGGCGCACTGAAGCTTTCTTT.

The table lists this clone with a few counts. The rearrangement uses TRBV28 and TRBJ1-2, with unresolved D. V lost 6 bases and J lost 8, with 13 bases in between. CDR3 length: 12 amino acids. CDR1 and CDR2 (germline): MDHEN, SYDVKM. CDR3: CASSPLPRGYTF. As DNA, the CDR3 is TGTGCCAGCAGCCCCCTACCTCGGGGCTACACCTTC.

The chain has TRBV6-5 and TRBJ2-7; D gene unclear. V was clipped by 0 bases and J by 2 bases, with 11 bases between them. Germline loops: CDR1 MNHEY, CDR2 SVGAGI. The CDR3 sequence is 15 residues long. CDR3 sequence (DNA): TGTGCCAGCAGTTACTCGCCTATGCCTCCCTACGAGCAGTACTTC. Translation: CASSYSPMPPYEQYF.

This clone turned up a few times. The V call is TRBV7-9, the J call TRBJ2-2, with 11 bases fitting TRBD2. Germline V gene lookup returns CDR1 SEHNR and CDR2 FQNEAQ (reference sequence). The CDR3 is 16 amino acids. V dropped 5 bases and J dropped 7; count of bases not matched to a gene: 9. In DNA, the CDR3 is TGTGCCAGCAGCGCTAATAGCGGGAGGGCGAACGGGGAGCTGTTTTTT. Protein: CASSANSGRANGELFF.

In its sample, this clone was seen once. The chain carries TRBV6-6 and TRBJ1-6; 9 bases align to TRBD1. After removal of 8 bases from V and 9 bases from J, the junction contained 8 bases not matched to a gene. This CDR3 has 14 residues. Germline V CDR1 and CDR2: MNHNY, SVGAGI (reference sequence). As DNA, the CDR3 is TGTGCCAGCGAGGACAGGGGCTATGGTTCACCCCTCCACTTT. It translates to CASEDRGYGSPLHF.

This rearrangement joins TRBV7-3 to TRBJ1-2, with 10 bases matching TRBD1. Germline assignment: CDR1 SGHTA and CDR2 FQGTGA. V lost 4 bases to trimming and J lost 7 bases; unmatched junction nucleotides: 3. CDR3 size: 13 residues. The CDR3 reads CASSSGQGLGYTF. The CDR3 DNA sequence: TGTGCCAGCAGCTCGGGACAGGGGCTTGGCTACACCTTC.

The rearrangement joins TRBV4-1 to TRBJ1-3; 8 positions agree with TRBD1. Germline V lookup: CDR1 MGHRA, CDR2 YSYEKL. This CDR3 has 16 amino acids. J gave up 7 bases and V 0 bases, and 8 bases lay outside the gene matches. CDR3 coding DNA: TGCGCCAGCAGCCAAGATATCGGACAGGGAGCCAACACCATATATTTT. It translates to CASSQDIGQGANTIYF.

This chain links TRBV6-1 with TRBJ1-1, with a tentative D call TRBD1 (6 bases). The ends were cut back, 4 bases at V and 5 bases at J, with 20 bases in the middle. From germline, CDR1 is MNHNS and CDR2 SASEGT. The CDR3 is 16 amino acids. CDR3 residues: CASSGRGGGRGTEAFF. As DNA, the CDR3 is TGTGCCAGCAGTGGAAGAGGTGGGGGGCGGGGAACTGAAGCTTTCTTT.

V usage is TRBV7-3 and J usage is TRBJ2-1; 11 nucleotides agree with TRBD2. The ends lost 3 bases at V and 5 bases at J; junction bases unmatched: 0. This CDR3 has 14 amino acids. Germline V gene sequence: CDR1 SGHTA, CDR2 FQGTGA. CDR3 nucleotide sequence: TGTGCCAGCAGCTTGACTAGCGGGAACAATGAGCAGTTCTTC. It specifies CASSLTSGNNEQFF.

J is TRBJ2-1 and V is TRBV30; D is unclear. The CDR3 extends over 15 amino acids. Germline CDR1 reads GTSNPN; CDR2 reads SVGIG (reference sequence). V was pared by 0 bases and J by 6 bases, with 15 bases between. CDR3 protein: CAWSVFQDIPNEQFF. As DNA, the CDR3 is TGTGCCTGGAGTGTTTTCCAGGATATTCCCAATGAGCAGTTCTTC.

This sequence joins TRBV29-1 and TRBJ1-5; D ambiguous. Trimming stripped 5 bases from V and 7 bases from J, with 15 bases between. From germline, CDR1 is SQVTM and CDR2 ANQGSEA. There are 13 residues in the CDR3. CDR3: CSVIENFGQPQHF. The CDR3, as DNA: TGCAGCGTTATAGAGAACTTCGGGCAGCCCCAGCATTTT.

This chain uses TRBV14 with TRBJ1-1; possibly TRBD1 for D (5 bases). Per germline, CDR1 SGHDN and CDR2 FVKESK. CDR3 size: 14 residues. The germline V and J ends were trimmed by 1 base and 1 base, with 7 bases remaining between them. CDR3 region: CASSQVGRNTEAFF. The CDR3 coding sequence is TGTGCCAGCAGCCAAGTGGGGCGGAACACTGAAGCTTTCTTT.

This clone was seen only a few times. The chain recombines TRBV28 with TRBJ1-2, with a possible D match to TRBD1 (6 bases). The V gene lost 3 bases and the J gene lost 4 bases, with 18 bases spanning the gap. The CDR3 is made up of 16 amino acids. Germline loops: CDR1 MDHEN, CDR2 SYDVKM. For the CDR3, the DNA is TGTGCCAGCAGTTTGTATCCGGGACAAACTTCCTATGGCTACACCTTC. This gives the protein CASSLYPGQTSYGYTF.

The chain has TRBV5-8 and TRBJ2-7; D remains ambiguous. Trimming cost V 2 bases and J 0 bases, with 15 bases left between them. The germline gives CDR1 SGHTS, CDR2 YDEGEE. The CDR3 is 16 residues long. CDR3 nucleotides: TGTGCCAGCAGCTTCATCGACGGAATCAGCTCCTACGAGCAGTACTTC. Translation gives CASSFIDGISSYEQYF.

The chain carries TRBV14 and TRBJ2-3; D unresolved. This CDR3 spans 16 amino acids. The V and J ends lost 1 base and 0 bases respectively, with 11 bases between them. The germline V gene encodes CDR1 SGHDN and CDR2 FVKESK. The DNA of the CDR3 is TGTGCCAGCAGCCAAGCTAATCGCGGAAGCACAGATACGCAGTATTTT. Its translation is CASSQANRGSTDTQYF. The full variable domain, in which reference TRBV14 and TRBJ2-3 provide the parts outside the CDR3, is EAGVTQFPSHSVIEKGQTVTLRCDPISGHDNLYWYRRVMGKEIKFLLHFVKESKQDESGMPNNRFLAERTGGTYSTLKVQPAELEDSGVYFCASSQANRGSTDTQYFGPGTRLTVL.

This clone occurred a few times. The chain uses TRBV10-3 and TRBJ1-2, with D tentatively TRBD1 (5 bases). The CDR3 length is 13 residues. The V and J ends lost 2 bases and 8 bases respectively, with 12 bases between them. The germline V gene encodes CDR1 ENHRY and CDR2 SYGVKD. CDR3 protein: CAISEPGEGGYTF. The DNA for the CDR3 is TGTGCCATCAGTGAGCCGGGGGAAGGGGGCTACACCTTC.

The gene calls are TRBV11-2 and TRBJ2-1; weak D call: TRBD2 (5 bases). The germline V and J ends were trimmed by 4 bases and 7 bases, with 17 bases remaining between them. The CDR3 covers 15 residues. Germline V lookup: CDR1 SGHAT, CDR2 FQNNGV. CDR3 in DNA: TGTGCCAGCAGCTCCCCACGGGGAGTTGGGAATGAGCAGTTCTTC. It translates to CASSSPRGVGNEQFF.

This chain uses TRBV6-1 with TRBJ1-5; possible D gene TRBD1, 5 bases. CDR1 and CDR2 from the germline V gene are MNHNS and SASEGT. V was shortened by 7 bases and J by 2 bases, with 9 bases between the two germline ends. The CDR3 consists of 13 residues. The CDR3 sequence is CASTLTGNQPQHF. In DNA form, the CDR3 reads TGTGCCAGCACCTTGACAGGCAATCAGCCCCAGCATTTT.

The DNA of the CDR3 is TGTGCCAGCACCCGAGGACTAGAAACAGATACGCAGTATTTT. Encoded protein: CASTRGLETDTQYF. The chain couples TRBV6-6 to TRBJ2-3; 7 bases map to TRBD2. This CDR3 has 14 residues. Trimming at V came to 7 bases and at J to 3 bases, leaving 7 bases not matched to a gene. The germline gives CDR1 MNHNY, CDR2 SVGAGI (reference sequence).